The entry below describes one TCR beta chain. Antigen specificity is unknown. This record belongs to a study of STAT5B mutations in CD4+ large granular lymphocyte leukemia. Study-level results: Patient CD4-sorted repertoires looked more clonal than healthy CD4+ repertoires, even without putative leukemic clones. 8/27 top patient clones versus 2/35 control clones were TRBV06-family.

The assay was run at survey level. Profiling relied on immunoSEQ multiplex PCR, and the TCRdb table lists in-frame clones only, not all of them. The profile shows fewer than 35,000 clones, around 84% of them singletons. The CDR3 runs to 21 residues. Looked up from germline, CDR1 is GTSNPN and CDR2 is SVGIG (reference sequence). Trimming removed 7 bases at V and 3 bases at J, with 37 bases between. The V gene is TRBV30, the J gene TRBJ2-1; possibly TRBD1 or TRBD2 for D (6 bases each). What was sequenced was CD4+ T cells from blood buffy coats. This clonotype originated in a human donor in good health. The CDR3, as DNA: TGTGCCTACCAACACAAACCGGGACAAGATATTAGCGGTCCGAGCTACAATGAGCAGTTCTTC. It is translated as CAYQHKPGQDISGPSYNEQFF.